These 30 T cell receptor beta chains were all obtained from the same sample, sequenced in a study of beta chain features in type 1 diabetes. These receptors' targets are unknown. Study conclusions and caveats: Among patients with Type 1 diabetes, TCRB CDR3s were moderately but significantly shorter in every one of the four CD4+ subsets.

Reverse transcription of all isolated RNA meant that expressed TCRB transcripts were sequenced. Data came from immunoSEQ multiplex PCR; TCRdb stores just in-frame clones and leaves some out. The sample holds approximately 730,000 clones, about an eighth seen once. Sequenced material: naive CD4+ T cells from blood. All receptors derive from a man in his late teens or twenties with type 1 diabetes.

The chain recombines TRBV6-5 with TRBJ2-7; D possibly corresponds to TRBD2 (5 bases). Germline assignment: CDR1 MNHEY and CDR2 SVGAGI. Trimming cost V 0 bases and J 4 bases, with 7 bases left between them. This CDR3 has 13 residues. The CDR3 region is CASSYSRAYEQYF. CDR3 bases: TGTGCCAGCAGTTACTCGAGGGCTTACGAGCAGTACTTC.

This chain connects TRBV5-6 to TRBJ2-4; D gene unclear. The length of the CDR3 is 12 residues. Germline V gene data show CDR1 as SGHDT and CDR2 as YYEEEE. Trimming removed 2 bases at V and 0 bases at J, with 0 bases between. CDR3 in DNA: TGTGCCAGCAGCTTAGCCAAAAACATTCAGTACTTC. It yields the protein CASSLAKNIQYF.

This clone came up a few times. The genes are TRBV5-6 and TRBJ2-7; D not resolved. The CDR3 totals 13 residues. Germline loops: CDR1 SGHDT, CDR2 YYEEEE. The V end lost 4 bases, the J end lost 4 bases, and 12 bases lay between the germline ends. CDR3 sequence (DNA): TGTGCCAGCAGCCGACAATTTGGTTACGAGCAGTACTTC. Amino acids: CASSRQFGYEQYF.

This clone has only a few counts. The chain uses TRBV7-2 and TRBJ2-3; D is possibly TRBD2 (7 bases). Trimming removed 7 bases at V and 2 bases at J, with 10 bases between. Germline V CDR1 and CDR2: SGHTA, FQGNSA. This CDR3 spans 13 amino acids. CDR3 protein: CASKGGNTDTQYF. The CDR3 nucleotides read TGTGCCAGCAAGGGGGGGAACACAGATACGCAGTATTTT.

This clone was observed a few times. This chain connects TRBV27 to TRBJ1-5; D might be TRBD1 (6 bases). V was cut by 1 base and J by 9 bases, with 13 bases left in between. The CDR3 is made up of 14 amino acids. In germline, CDR1 is MNHEY, CDR2 SMNVEV (reference sequence). The CDR3 region is CASSLLSGGGPQHF. The CDR3, as DNA: TGTGCCAGCAGTTTATTATCGGGGGGCGGGCCCCAGCATTTT.

This clone was seen more than once but under ten times. The chain carries TRBV20-1 and TRBJ2-7, with D perhaps assigned TRBD1 or TRBD2 (6 bases each). The V end was cut by 5 bases, the J end by 6 bases, with 11 bases between. This CDR3 comprises 11 residues. Germline lookup yields CDR1 DFQATT and CDR2 SNEGSKA (reference sequence). CDR3 protein: CSAPEGGEQYF. The CDR3 DNA follows: TGCAGTGCTCCGGAGGGGGGCGAGCAGTACTTC.

The chain links TRBV5-6 to TRBJ2-7, with 7 bases aligning to TRBD2. The germline CDR1 and CDR2 sequences are SGHDT and YYEEEE. The CDR3 extends over 14 amino acids. V lost 2 bases to trimming and J lost 2 bases; unmatched junction nucleotides: 4. The CDR3, as DNA: TGTGCCAGCAGCTTCGGGGGGAGGACCTACGAGCAGTACTTC. Translated: CASSFGGRTYEQYF.

This clone was detected a few times. The gene calls are TRBV4-1 and TRBJ1-4, with D possibly matching TRBD1 (6 bases). This CDR3 region has 13 residues. Trimming cost V 4 bases and J 4 bases, with 7 bases left between them. Per germline, CDR1 MGHRA and CDR2 YSYEKL. CDR3 amino acids: CASSRDNNEKLFF. The CDR3 region has the DNA TGCGCCAGCAGCCGGGACAATAATGAAAAACTGTTTTTT.

This clone was seen only a few times. This chain connects TRBV18 to TRBJ1-5; 7 bases match TRBD1. The CDR3 covers 15 residues. With 3 bases clipped from V and 5 bases from J, the junction kept 7 bases outside the gene matches. Germline CDR1 reads KGHSH; CDR2 reads LQKENI. The CDR3 protein is CASSPTGSPDQPQHF. CDR3 nucleotide sequence: TGTGCCAGCTCACCGACAGGGTCCCCAGATCAGCCCCAGCATTTT.

This clone was detected a few times. V usage is TRBV10-3 and J usage is TRBJ1-2, with no clear D. Trimming stripped 7 bases from V and 1 base from J, with 7 bases between. The germline gives CDR1 ENHRY, CDR2 SYGVKD. CDR3 size: 12 residues. The CDR3 protein is CAITASNYGYTF. The CDR3 region has the DNA TGTGCCATCACGGCAAGTAACTATGGCTACACCTTC.

This clone was observed a handful of times. The junction shows a germline mismatch at one end, possibly a read error. V usage is TRBV7-7 and J usage is TRBJ2-1, with 9 bases fitting TRBD2. This CDR3 region has 14 residues. Germline V gene data show CDR1 as SSHAT and CDR2 as FNYEAQ (reference sequence). The CDR3: CASSLGDTSGEQFF. The CDR3 region has the DNA TGTGCTAGCAGCTTAGGAGATACTAGCGGGGAGCAGTTCTTC.

This chain uses TRBV7-3 with TRBJ2-3; D may be TRBD1 (5 bases). CDR1 is SGHTA, CDR2 FQGTGA, per germline. Trimming removed 4 bases from V and 7 bases from J, with 6 bases in between. The CDR3 length is 11 residues. CDR3 nucleotides: TGTGCCAGCAGCTACAGGAATACGCAGTATTTT. Encoded protein: CASSYRNTQYF.

CDR3 sequence reads: CASSPMGTVRGNTEAFF. The CDR3 DNA is TGTGCCAGCTCACCCATGGGAACAGTCAGAGGGAACACTGAAGCTTTCTTT. This chain uses TRBV18 with TRBJ1-1; D gene unclear. The CDR3 is 17 amino acids. Trimming shortened V by 3 bases and J by 1 base, and 18 bases separated the two germline ends. Per germline, CDR1 KGHSH and CDR2 LQKENI.

J is TRBJ1-6 and V is TRBV28, with 9 bases lining up with TRBD1. The V segment lost 6 bases and the J segment 10 bases; nucleotides outside the gene matches: 22. CDR1 and CDR2 (germline): MDHEN, SYDVKM. This CDR3 comprises 19 residues. CDR3 in amino acids: CASRPAISSGTGYRSPLHF. CDR3 nucleotides: TGTGCCAGCAGGCCAGCTATCTCCTCCGGGACAGGGTATCGGTCACCCCTCCACTTT.

A remark on this clone: The same CDR3 arises from other DNA sequences in this sample as well. The rearrangement links TRBV29-1 to TRBJ1-1; D not certain. CDR1 and CDR2 (germline): SQVTM, ANQGSEA. Deletions cut 1 base from V and 0 bases from J, with 6 bases between. This CDR3 has 13 residues. Here the CDR3 reads CSVEGRLNTEAFF. The DNA for the CDR3 is TGCAGCGTTGAAGGGCGGTTGAACACTGAAGCTTTCTTT.

This clone was counted only a few times. The chain combines TRBV28 with TRBJ1-2; D unclear. The ends were cut back, 3 bases at V and 10 bases at J, with 12 bases in the middle. The CDR3 length is 12 residues. CDR1 is MDHEN and CDR2 is SYDVKM in the germline V gene. The CDR3 is CASSFWDLVYTF. CDR3 nucleotides: TGTGCCAGCAGTTTTTGGGATTTGGTCTACACCTTC.

This clone was found a few times. V usage is TRBV7-9 and J usage is TRBJ2-7; 9 bases match TRBD1. There are 14 residues in the CDR3. Trimming removed 4 bases from V and 6 bases from J; junction bases left unmatched: 7. The germline V gene has CDR1 SEHNR and CDR2 FQNEAQ (reference sequence). The CDR3 protein is CASSSPGQGREQYF. CDR3 in DNA: TGTGCCAGCAGCTCCCCGGGACAGGGACGCGAGCAGTACTTC.

This clone was counted between two and nine times. J is TRBJ2-2 and V is TRBV15; 8 positions agree with TRBD2. The CDR3 is 19 amino acids. The germline V gene encodes CDR1 LNHNV and CDR2 YYDKDF (reference sequence). J was trimmed by 2 bases and V by 0 bases; bases with no gene match: 11. This chain's CDR3 is CATSRDVGSGKINTGELFF. Here the CDR3 DNA reads TGTGCCACCAGCAGAGATGTGGGTAGCGGGAAAATAAACACCGGGGAGCTGTTTTTT.

The genes are TRBV30 and TRBJ2-7, with D perhaps matching TRBD1 or TRBD2 (5 bases each). Germline CDR1 and CDR2: GTSNPN and SVGIG (reference sequence). The CDR3 sequence is 15 residues long. V shed 0 bases and J shed 1 base, with 13 bases lying between them. CDR3 protein: CAWSVGVLWSYEQYF. CDR3 DNA: TGTGCCTGGAGTGTGGGGGTCTTATGGTCCTACGAGCAGTACTTC. Looking up the rest from reference TRBV30 and TRBJ2-7 gives the full variable domain: SQTIHQWPATLVQPVGSPLSLECTVEGTSNPNLYWYRQAAGRGLQLLFYSVGIGQISSEVPQNLSASRPQDRQFILSSKKLLLSDSGFYLCAWSVGVLWSYEQYFGPGTRLTVT.

The chain joins TRBV5-1 to TRBJ2-5; D remains ambiguous. Germline CDR1 is SGHRS and CDR2 is YFSETQ. This CDR3 comprises 16 residues. The V end lost 1 base, the J end lost 5 bases, and 18 bases lay between the germline ends. CDR3 residues: CASSLNLGRLEETQYF. CDR3 coding DNA: TGCGCCAGCAGCTTGAACTTGGGCCGCCTCGAGGAGACCCAGTACTTC.

This sequence joins TRBV5-1 and TRBJ2-2; perhaps TRBD1 as D (5 bases). The CDR3 loop spans 17 amino acids. V shed 4 bases and J shed 3 bases, with 19 bases lying between them. Per the germline V gene, CDR1 is SGHRS and CDR2 is YFSETQ. The DNA of the CDR3 is TGCGCCAGCAGCGGGGCCCTTACAGTTTGGGACACCGGGGAGCTGTTTTTT. It is translated as CASSGALTVWDTGELFF.

This clone was observed a handful of times. The gene calls are TRBV7-2 and TRBJ2-1; 11 bases map to TRBD2. Germline V gives CDR1 SGHTA, CDR2 FQGNSA. The CDR3 runs to 15 residues. Losses at the gene ends were 1 base for V and 10 bases for J; bases not matched to a gene: 6. CDR3 nucleotide sequence: TGTGCCAGCAGCTTAGTTAGCGGGGGGGCCAGGGAGCAGTTCTTC. Encoded protein: CASSLVSGGAREQFF.

This chain connects TRBV18 to TRBJ2-7, with 9 bases that match TRBD2. V dropped 3 bases and J dropped 2; count of bases not matched to a gene: 8. Germline loops: CDR1 KGHSH, CDR2 LQKENI. The CDR3 runs to 16 residues. Here the CDR3 DNA reads TGTGCCAGCTCACCCTTAGGACTAGCGAACACCTACGAGCAGTACTTC. Protein sequence: CASSPLGLANTYEQYF.

The chain combines TRBV30 with TRBJ2-7, with 12 positions matching TRBD1. V was clipped by 2 bases and J by 7 bases; unmatched bases: 6. Germline lookup yields CDR1 GTSNPN and CDR2 SVGIG (reference sequence). The CDR3 loop spans 14 amino acids. The CDR3 protein is CAWSPGQGAGEQYF. The DNA of the CDR3 is TGTGCCTGGAGTCCGGGACAGGGGGCGGGGGAGCAGTACTTC.

This clone was seen a few times. The V gene is TRBV12-5, the J gene TRBJ1-5; D gene unclear. V lost 4 bases and J 7 bases, leaving 8 bases between the germline ends. Germline values: CDR1 LGHNT, CDR2 FRNRAP. CDR3 size: 12 residues. The CDR3, as DNA: TGTGCTAGTGGTTCCCACGACCAGCCCCAGCATTTT. It is translated as CASGSHDQPQHF.

The genes are TRBV6-5 and TRBJ2-3; no clear D gene. Trimming cost V 6 bases and J 3 bases, with 7 bases left between them. The germline V gene has CDR1 MNHEY and CDR2 SVGAGI. CDR3 size: 12 residues. The DNA for the CDR3 is TGTGCCAGCAGGACCTGGACAGATACGCAGTATTTT. This sequence encodes CASRTWTDTQYF.

The rearrangement joins TRBV7-8 to TRBJ2-1; D may be TRBD2 (6 bases). The CDR3 is made up of 13 amino acids. Trimming shortened V by 3 bases and J by 10 bases, and 13 bases separated the two germline ends. Germline V gene lookup returns CDR1 SGHVS and CDR2 FQNEAQ. In nucleotides, the CDR3 is TGTGCCAGCAGCTTTAAATCCGGGGGAGAGCAGTTCTTC. It codes for CASSFKSGGEQFF.

As for this clone: Distinct nucleotide sequences in the sample also encode this CDR3. The chain recombines TRBV7-7 with TRBJ2-5, with 7 bases lining up with TRBD2. Germline trimming cut 6 bases from V and 4 bases from J; bases unmatched to any gene: 8. The CDR3 is made up of 14 amino acids. CDR1 is SSHAT and CDR2 is FNYEAQ in the germline V gene (reference sequence). CDR3 nucleotide sequence: TGTGCCAGCAGTCCGGGACTATCGGGAGAGACCCAGTACTTC. The encoded protein is CASSPGLSGETQYF.

The rearrangement uses TRBV18 and TRBJ2-2; no clear D gene. CDR3 size: 13 residues. Germline V gives CDR1 KGHSH, CDR2 LQKENI. Trimming removed 2 bases from V and 7 bases from J, with 8 bases in between. The CDR3 sequence is CASSPSMFGELFF. CDR3 nucleotide sequence: TGTGCCAGCTCACCAAGTATGTTCGGGGAGCTGTTTTTT.

This clone has only a few counts. The rearrangement links TRBV2 to TRBJ2-2, with a tentative D call TRBD1 (6 bases). The CDR3 loop spans 12 amino acids. Trimming left V 6 bases short and J 5 bases short, with 7 bases between. The germline V gene encodes CDR1 SNHLY and CDR2 FYNNEI. Here the CDR3 reads CASSRGTGELFF. The CDR3 coding sequence is TGTGCCAGCAGCAGGGGAACCGGGGAGCTGTTTTTT. Filled out from reference TRBV2 and TRBJ2-2, the complete variable domain reads EPEVTQTPSHQVTQMGQEVILRCVPISNHLYFYWYRQILGQKVEFLVSFYNNEISEKSEIFDDQFSVERPDGSNFTLKIRSTKLEDSAMYFCASSRGTGELFFGEGSRLTVL.